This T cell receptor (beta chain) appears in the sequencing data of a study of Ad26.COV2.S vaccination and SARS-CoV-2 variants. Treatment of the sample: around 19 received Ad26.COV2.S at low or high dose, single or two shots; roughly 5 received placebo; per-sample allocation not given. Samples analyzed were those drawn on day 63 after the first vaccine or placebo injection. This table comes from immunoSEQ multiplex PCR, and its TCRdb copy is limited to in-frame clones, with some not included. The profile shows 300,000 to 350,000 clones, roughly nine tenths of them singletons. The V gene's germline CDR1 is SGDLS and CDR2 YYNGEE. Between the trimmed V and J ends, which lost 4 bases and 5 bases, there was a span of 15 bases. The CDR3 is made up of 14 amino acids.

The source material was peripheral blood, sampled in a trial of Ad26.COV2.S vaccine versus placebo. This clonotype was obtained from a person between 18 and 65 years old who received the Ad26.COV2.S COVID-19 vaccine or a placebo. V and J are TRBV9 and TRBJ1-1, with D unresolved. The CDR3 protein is CASSPDLLGTEAFF. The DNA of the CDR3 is TGTGCCAGCAGCCCGGACCTACTTGGTACTGAAGCTTTCTTT.